Shown below are 29 T cell receptor beta chains from a single sample sequenced in a study of cytomegalovirus exposure and HLA in healthy donors. 60 Vbeta and 13 Jbeta primers were used in PCR. Data came from immunoSEQ multiplex PCR; TCRdb stores just in-frame clones and leaves some out. Among 95,000 to 100,000 clones listed, about four fifths were seen once. What was sequenced was PBMCs. These receptor sequences come from a woman aged 40-49 years in good health and CMV-seronegative.

The chain uses TRBV7-3 and TRBJ2-7, with TRBD1 identical over 9 bases. V trimming: 4 bases; J trimming: 2 bases; junction bases outside the gene matches: 9. CDR1 and CDR2 (germline): SGHTA, FQGTGA. The CDR3 totals 16 residues. CDR3: CASSYRSGTGTYEQYF. The DNA for the CDR3 is TGTGCCAGCAGCTACCGGAGCGGGACAGGGACCTACGAGCAGTACTTC.

There are a few counts of this clone. The gene calls are TRBV9 and TRBJ2-1, with D possibly matching TRBD2 (6 bases). V gave up 1 base and J gave up 6 bases, with 14 bases separating them. CDR1 SGDLS and CDR2 YYNGEE come from the germline V gene. The CDR3 runs to 15 residues. In DNA form, the CDR3 reads TGTGCCAGCAGCGTATATGGCGGGAAACCCAATGAGCAGTTCTTC. This gives the protein CASSVYGGKPNEQFF.

The CDR3 is CASSERDYYYEQYF. CDR3 coding DNA: TGTGCCAGCAGTGAGCGGGACTACTACTACGAGCAGTACTTC. The chain joins TRBV6-1 to TRBJ2-7, with 7 bases fitting TRBD2. V gave up 3 bases and J gave up 3 bases; unmatched junction bases: 5. The V gene's germline CDR1 is MNHNS and CDR2 SASEGT. This CDR3 has 14 residues.

V is TRBV6-6 and J is TRBJ1-2; 9 bases map to TRBD1. Germline lookup yields CDR1 MNHNY and CDR2 SVGAGI (reference sequence). Unmatched junction bases numbered 6, after V lost 0 bases and J lost 7 bases. This CDR3 has 15 amino acids. CDR3 DNA sequence: TGTGCCAGCAGTTACTCGACAGGGGGAGAGGGTGGCTACACCTTC. It is translated as CASSYSTGGEGGYTF.

The chain links TRBV6-5 to TRBJ1-6, with D unresolved. Germline lookup yields CDR1 MNHEY and CDR2 SVGAGI. This CDR3 has 14 amino acids. The germline V and J ends were trimmed by 5 bases and 4 bases, with 9 bases remaining between them. The CDR3 region has the DNA TGTGCCAGCAGTAGAGCGGCTTATAATTCACCCCTCCACTTT. Protein sequence: CASSRAAYNSPLHF.

The J gene is TRBJ2-5, the V gene TRBV2; perhaps TRBD1 as D (5 bases). The germline V and J ends were trimmed by 7 bases and 5 bases, with 17 bases remaining between them. The CDR3 is 14 amino acids. Germline lookup yields CDR1 SNHLY and CDR2 FYNNEI. The CDR3 spells CASILLTARETQYF. DNA of the CDR3: TGTGCCAGCATTTTGTTGACAGCTAGGGAGACCCAGTACTTC.

This clone was seen a handful of times. The CDR3 nucleotides are TGTGCCAGCAGCGTAGTCCCGGGACAGGTCTATAGCTCCTACGAGCAGTACTTC. Its protein is CASSVVPGQVYSSYEQYF. V gene TRBV7-2 combines with J gene TRBJ2-7; 8 nucleotides line up with TRBD1. From germline, CDR1 is SGHTA and CDR2 FQGNSA. This CDR3 is 18 amino acids long. V lost 5 bases to trimming and J lost 0 bases; unmatched junction nucleotides: 15.

The rearrangement joins TRBV4-3 to TRBJ2-7; perhaps TRBD1 as D (6 bases). The germline V gene encodes CDR1 LGHNA and CDR2 YSLEER. The CDR3 length is 15 residues. The germline V and J ends were trimmed by 2 bases and 2 bases, with 13 bases remaining between them. CDR3 DNA: TGCGCCAGCAGCCAATCCTCACAGGGCGCCTACGAGCAGTACTTC. Protein: CASSQSSQGAYEQYF.

The chain couples TRBV6-4 to TRBJ2-3, with TRBD2 identical over 7 bases. Trimming cost V 8 bases and J 7 bases; bases outside gene matches: 15. Per the germline V gene, CDR1 is MRHNA and CDR2 is SNTAGT. CDR3 length: 15 residues. DNA for the CDR3: TGTGCCAGCCTGGCGCTAGCGGAGGATCGATATACGCAGTATTTT. Encoded protein: CASLALAEDRYTQYF.

This clone occurred a few times. The chain employs TRBV28 and TRBJ1-1; 9 bases fit TRBD1. The V gene's germline CDR1 is MDHEN and CDR2 SYDVKM. After removal of 3 bases from V and 4 bases from J, the junction contained 12 bases not matched to a gene. This CDR3 has 17 amino acids. The CDR3 region is CASSFWGQGRVGTEAFF. The CDR3 coding sequence is TGTGCCAGCAGTTTTTGGGGACAGGGTAGAGTGGGCACTGAAGCTTTCTTT.

The sample holds a few counts of this clone. The chain couples TRBV6-4 to TRBJ2-4; 8 nucleotides align to TRBD2. Germline trimming cut 2 bases from V and 1 base from J; bases unmatched to any gene: 10. The germline CDR1 and CDR2 sequences are MRHNA and SNTAGT. CDR3 size: 18 residues. CDR3 nucleotides: TGTGCCAGCAGTGACCCCGAAGGAGGCGGGGGGGCCAAAAACATTCAGTACTTC. Its protein is CASSDPEGGGGAKNIQYF.

The gene calls are TRBV27 and TRBJ2-5, with a tentative D call TRBD1 (6 bases). CDR3 length equals 14 residues. The V end was cut by 2 bases, the J end by 5 bases, with 12 bases between. CDR1 is MNHEY and CDR2 is SMNVEV in the germline V gene (reference sequence). This chain's CDR3 is CASSLVPGVETQYF. DNA of the CDR3: TGTGCCAGCAGTTTAGTGCCAGGGGTCGAGACCCAGTACTTC.

The gene calls are TRBV7-9 and TRBJ2-7; possible D gene TRBD1, 7 bases. This CDR3 is built from 15 residues. The germline V gene has CDR1 SEHNR and CDR2 FQNEAQ (reference sequence). Between the trimmed V and J ends, which lost 5 bases and 3 bases, there was a span of 17 bases. DNA of the CDR3: TGTGCCAGCAGCACTGGGGCGGGACAGTTCTACGAGCAGTACTTC. Its translation: CASSTGAGQFYEQYF.

The J gene is TRBJ2-1, the V gene TRBV18, with 8 positions matching TRBD1. J was trimmed by 0 bases and V by 3 bases; bases with no gene match: 1. This CDR3 is built from 15 residues. The germline gives CDR1 KGHSH, CDR2 LQKENI. The CDR3 DNA reads as TGTGCCAGCTCACCGGGACAGGTCTCCTACAATGAGCAGTTCTTC. Its translation is CASSPGQVSYNEQFF.

The chain couples TRBV27 to TRBJ1-1; no firm D call. The CDR3 has 13 residues. The germline CDR1 and CDR2 sequences are MNHEY and SMNVEV (reference sequence). The V gene lost 2 bases and the J gene lost 11 bases, with 15 bases spanning the gap. The CDR3 bases are TGTGCCAGCAGTTTAATTAGTGGGAGGTACGCTTTCTTT. This sequence encodes CASSLISGRYAFF.

The rearrangement links TRBV15 to TRBJ2-7, with 9 bases matching TRBD1. There are 16 residues in the CDR3. The germline V gene has CDR1 LNHNV and CDR2 YYDKDF (reference sequence). The J segment lost 7 bases and the V segment lost 1 base, leaving 11 bases of the junction unmatched. The CDR3 nucleotides read TGTGCCACCAGCAGAGTTCGGGCACAGGGGGCAGGAGAGCAGTACTTC. Translation gives CATSRVRAQGAGEQYF.

The chain is built from TRBV23-1 and TRBJ1-1; D is unresolved. TRBV23-1 is reported as an ORF; its role is uncertain. The V and J ends lost 0 bases and 6 bases respectively, with 14 bases between them. The length of the CDR3 is 15 residues. This chain's CDR3 is CASSQSPGSSAEAFF. The CDR3 nucleotides read TGCGCCAGCAGTCAATCCCCCGGGTCCAGCGCTGAAGCTTTCTTT.

The count of this clone is one. The chain carries TRBV28 and TRBJ2-7; 7 nucleotides agree with TRBD1. The CDR3 runs to 14 residues. V gave up 4 bases and J gave up 5 bases; unmatched junction bases: 8. Germline V CDR1 and CDR2: MDHEN, SYDVKM. The CDR3 sequence: CASSSPTGADEQYF. The CDR3 coding sequence is TGTGCCAGCAGTTCGCCTACAGGGGCGGACGAGCAGTACTTC.

This rearrangement joins TRBV9 to TRBJ2-2; 9 nucleotides line up with TRBD2. Germline V gives CDR1 SGDLS, CDR2 YYNGEE. The CDR3 totals 15 residues. V lost 2 bases, J lost 6 bases, and 5 bases stayed unmatched. CDR3 bases: TGTGCCAGCAGCGTTGCGGGGGGGCCCTCCGGGGAGCTGTTTTTT. It codes for CASSVAGGPSGELFF.

This chain uses TRBV19 with TRBJ2-5; 11 nucleotides match TRBD1. This CDR3 region has 14 residues. Germline V gene sequence: CDR1 LNHDA, CDR2 SQIVND (reference sequence). The junction had 12 bases not matched to a gene; V was cut back by 7 bases and J by 11 bases. The CDR3 DNA follows: TGTGCCAGTAATCTCGGGGGACAGGGGGGTGAGCAGTACTTC. This encodes CASNLGGQGGEQYF.

The chain employs TRBV11-2 and TRBJ1-4; D remains ambiguous. Trimming removed 4 bases at V and 0 bases at J, with 18 bases between. Germline loops: CDR1 SGHAT, CDR2 FQNNGV. The CDR3 runs to 18 residues. The CDR3 reads CASSSPGPSLTTNEKLFF. The CDR3 nucleotides read TGTGCCAGCAGCTCTCCGGGTCCTAGTCTTACAACTAATGAAAAACTGTTTTTT. Full variable domain (missing parts from reference TRBV11-2 and TRBJ1-4): EAGVAQSPRYKIIEKRQSVAFWCNPISGHATLYWYQQILGQGPKLLIQFQNNGVVDDSQLPKDRFSAERLKGVDSTLKIQPAKLEDSAVYLCASSSPGPSLTTNEKLFFGSGTQLSVL.

The table lists this clone with a count of one. The gene calls are TRBV28 and TRBJ2-3, with TRBD2 matching over 12 bases. Per the germline V gene, CDR1 is MDHEN and CDR2 is SYDVKM. The CDR3 is 17 amino acids. J was trimmed by 3 bases and V by 5 bases; bases with no gene match: 9. CDR3 sequence: CASSPTQGLAGTDTQYF. The DNA of the CDR3 is TGTGCCAGCAGTCCCACGCAAGGACTAGCGGGAACAGATACGCAGTATTTT.

The chain employs TRBV19 and TRBJ2-7, with D unclear. From germline, CDR1 is LNHDA and CDR2 SQIVND (reference sequence). There are 13 residues in the CDR3. V gave up 3 bases and J gave up 1 base, with 7 bases separating them. CDR3 amino acids: CASSISRSYEQYF. DNA of the CDR3: TGTGCCAGTAGTATCAGCAGGTCCTACGAGCAGTACTTC.

The V and J genes are TRBV28 and TRBJ2-7, with no clear D. The V end lost 7 bases, the J end lost 4 bases, and 20 bases lay between the germline ends. Germline loops: CDR1 MDHEN, CDR2 SYDVKM. This CDR3 region has 15 residues. CDR3 protein: CASTSPGEGIYEQYF. The CDR3 nucleotides read TGTGCCAGCACCAGCCCCGGAGAAGGTATATACGAGCAGTACTTC.

The chain is built from TRBV7-2 and TRBJ1-3; the D gene is possibly TRBD1 (5 bases). CDR1 and CDR2 from the germline V gene are SGHTA and FQGNSA. CDR3 size: 14 residues. V dropped 5 bases and J dropped 7 bases, with 15 bases sitting between them. Written as DNA, the CDR3 is TGTGCCAGCAGCCGAATGACAGTGGGTAACACCATATATTTT. This sequence encodes CASSRMTVGNTIYF.

The chain carries TRBV6-1 and TRBJ1-1; D is perhaps TRBD1 (5 bases). Germline V gene lookup returns CDR1 MNHNS and CDR2 SASEGT. Trimming shortened V by 1 base and J by 3 bases, and 9 bases separated the two germline ends. CDR3 size: 14 residues. The CDR3 DNA sequence: TGTGCCAGCAGTGAAGGGTGGGGCGACACTGAAGCTTTCTTT. Residues: CASSEGWGDTEAFF.

Regarding this clone: Other DNA sequences of this sample code for an identical CDR3. CDR3 sequence: CASSRDYLAATYEQYF. The DNA of the CDR3 is TGTGCCAGTAGTCGGGACTATCTAGCGGCAACCTACGAGCAGTACTTC. The V call is TRBV19, the J call TRBJ2-7; TRBD2 matches at 7 bases. V lost 5 bases to trimming and J lost 2 bases; unmatched junction nucleotides: 12. CDR3 length equals 16 residues. The germline CDR1 and CDR2 sequences are LNHDA and SQIVND (reference sequence). Supplemented by reference TRBV19 and TRBJ2-7, the full variable domain reads DGGITQSPKYLFRKEGQNVTLSCEQNLNHDAMYWYRQDPGQGLRLIYYSQIVNDFQKGDIAEGYSVSREKKESFPLTVTSAQKNPTAFYLCASSRDYLAATYEQYFGPGTRLTVT.

The V call is TRBV19, the J call TRBJ2-7, with TRBD2 matching over 10 bases. Losses at the gene ends were 2 bases for V and 3 bases for J; bases not matched to a gene: 7. The CDR3 covers 16 residues. CDR1 is LNHDA and CDR2 is SQIVND in the germline V gene (reference sequence). The CDR3 sequence is CASSIRWLAGDYEQYF. The CDR3 DNA follows: TGTGCCAGTAGTATACGTTGGCTAGCGGGGGACTACGAGCAGTACTTC. The whole variable domain, filled in from reference TRBV19 and TRBJ2-7, reads DGGITQSPKYLFRKEGQNVTLSCEQNLNHDAMYWYRQDPGQGLRLIYYSQIVNDFQKGDIAEGYSVSREKKESFPLTVTSAQKNPTAFYLCASSIRWLAGDYEQYFGPGTRLTVT.

The rearrangement links TRBV6-5 to TRBJ2-3; TRBD2 might be the D (6 bases). V lost 6 bases and J 6 bases, leaving 19 bases between the germline ends. The length of the CDR3 is 15 residues. From germline, CDR1 is MNHEY and CDR2 SVGAGI. The CDR3 nucleotides read TGTGCCAGCAGCGTAGCGGATAGAGTGTTTGATACGCAGTATTTT. Translated, it gives CASSVADRVFDTQYF.